These 15 T cell receptor beta chains came from one sample sequenced in a study of blood T cell repertoires in COVID-19. Using immunoSEQ multiplex PCR, the repertoire was profiled, and TCRdb retains in-frame clones only, with some absent. Of about 160,000 clones in the sample, about 90% are singletons; the top ten hold approximately 4.8%. Sequencing was carried out using peripheral blood. The receptor source for this set is a man aged 30-40 years with COVID-19, enrolled during active disease.

The CDR3 nucleotides read TGTGCCAGCAGCTCCTACCGGGACAGGGTTGAAAAACTGTTTTTT. Translated: CASSSYRDRVEKLFF. The rearrangement uses TRBV7-2 and TRBJ1-4; TRBD1 matches 9 bases. Germline V CDR1 and CDR2: SGHTA, FQGNSA. This CDR3 is 15 amino acids long. V dropped 4 bases and J dropped 7; count of bases not matched to a gene: 7.

This clone has just one count. The sample has other DNA sequences that encode this CDR3 too. The chain uses TRBV18 and TRBJ2-3; D is unclear. V lost 0 bases and J lost 0, with 7 bases in between. Germline CDR1 and CDR2: KGHSH and LQKENI. CDR3 size: 15 residues. CDR3 sequence reads: CASSPPGLSTDTQYF. CDR3 coding DNA: TGTGCCAGCTCACCACCGGGCTTAAGCACAGATACGCAGTATTTT.

The chain carries TRBV28 and TRBJ2-2, with TRBD2 matching over 15 bases. Germline CDR1 is MDHEN and CDR2 is SYDVKM. The J segment lost 5 bases and the V segment lost 1 base, leaving 8 bases of the junction unmatched. There are 19 residues in the CDR3. CDR3 in amino acids: CASSLFRTSGRARTGELFF. CDR3 nucleotide sequence: TGTGCCAGCAGTTTATTCCGGACTAGCGGGAGGGCCCGGACCGGGGAGCTGTTTTTT.

The chain uses TRBV3-1 (or the pseudogene TRBV3-2) and TRBJ2-5; 7 bases are a match to TRBD1. The germline V gene encodes CDR1 LGHDT and CDR2 YNNKEL (reference sequence). The CDR3 extends over 16 amino acids. V shed 2 bases and J 5 bases; nucleotides not matched to a gene: 11. The CDR3 DNA reads TGTGCCAGCAGCCAAAAAGACAGGGAAAAGAGGGAGACCCAGTACTTC. Amino acids: CASSQKDREKRETQYF.

V gene TRBV6-2 or TRBV6-3 combines with J gene TRBJ2-1; possibly TRBD2 for D (5 bases). V lost 5 bases to trimming and J lost 7 bases, with 9 bases between them. The germline gives CDR1 MNHEY, CDR2 SVGEGT. This CDR3 comprises 12 residues. The CDR3, as DNA: TGTGCCAGCAGTCGGGAAGAGAATGAGCAGTTCTTC. Protein product: CASSREENEQFF.

This chain joins TRBV5-1 and TRBJ2-7; TRBD2 matches at 13 bases. V lost 0 bases, J lost 4 bases, and 10 bases stayed unmatched. The CDR3 runs to 18 residues. Germline V CDR1 and CDR2: SGHRS, YFSETQ. CDR3 sequence (DNA): TGCGCCAGCAGCTTGGCGGGGAGGACTAGCGGGAGAATGTACGAGCAGTACTTC. This codes for CASSLAGRTSGRMYEQYF. The whole variable domain, filled in from reference TRBV5-1 and TRBJ2-7, reads KAGVTQTPRYLIKTRGQQVTLSCSPISGHRSVSWYQQTPGQGLQFLFEYFSETQRNKGNFPGRFSGRQFSNSRSEMNVSTLELGDSALYLCASSLAGRTSGRMYEQYFGPGTRLTVT.

This sequence joins TRBV5-8 and TRBJ2-2; D is undetermined. Germline V gene data show CDR1 as SGHTS and CDR2 as YDEGEE. Trimming removed 4 bases at V and 5 bases at J, with 12 bases between. The CDR3 runs to 14 residues. The CDR3 DNA sequence: TGTGCCAGCAGCCCGAGGATAGTAACCGGGGAGCTGTTTTTT. Its translation: CASSPRIVTGELFF.

The rearrangement joins TRBV10-3 to TRBJ1-5, with D possibly being TRBD1 (6 bases). The CDR3 is 15 residues long. Germline assignment: CDR1 ENHRY and CDR2 SYGVKD. Trimming stripped 6 bases from V and 0 bases from J, with 12 bases between. In nucleotides, the CDR3 is TGTGCCATCAGAGATCACAGGGTTAGCAATCAGCCCCAGCATTTT. Translated: CAIRDHRVSNQPQHF.

This clone was detected once. V gene TRBV6-2 or TRBV6-3 combines with J gene TRBJ2-7; 11 bases match TRBD2. CDR1 and CDR2 (germline): MNHEY, SVGEGT. V lost 5 bases and J lost 5; bases outside the gene matches: 14. The CDR3 has 17 residues. The CDR3 region has the DNA TGTGCCAGCAGTGACCTCACTAGCGGGAGTGTTCCCGACGAGCAGTACTTC. Translated, it gives CASSDLTSGSVPDEQYF.

V is TRBV6-2 or TRBV6-3 and J is TRBJ2-7; the match to TRBD1 covers 9 bases. The CDR3 has 15 residues. In germline, CDR1 is MNHEY, CDR2 SVGEGT. V shed 1 base and J 1 base; nucleotides not matched to a gene: 2. CDR3 nucleotides: TGTGCCAGCAGTTACTTACAGGGGGCGTCCTACGAGCAGTACTTC. Its translation: CASSYLQGASYEQYF.

The chain has TRBV2 and TRBJ1-5, with TRBD1 matching over 8 bases. The J segment lost 2 bases and the V segment lost 6 bases, leaving 6 bases of the junction unmatched. The CDR3 has 15 residues. From germline, CDR1 is SNHLY and CDR2 FYNNEI. The CDR3 region has the DNA TGTGCCAGCAGAGCCGGGACAGGTGGCAATCAGCCCCAGCATTTT. This translates into CASRAGTGGNQPQHF.

This sequence joins TRBV11-3 and TRBJ2-2; D perhaps matches TRBD1 (6 bases). Trimming removed 3 bases at V and 5 bases at J, with 16 bases between. CDR1 and CDR2 from the germline V gene are SGHNT and YENEEA. This CDR3 comprises 16 residues. CDR3 coding DNA: TGTGCCAGCAGCTTTGGTCCAGGGGTCGGGACCGGGGAGCTGTTTTTT. Its protein is CASSFGPGVGTGELFF.

The CDR3 region has the DNA TGCGCCAGCAGCCAAGAAGGAAGCCTGAGACTAGCGGGGACGCAGTTCTTC. Amino acid sequence: CASSQEGSLRLAGTQFF. The chain has TRBV4-1 and TRBJ2-1, with 11 bases aligning to TRBD2. V lost 0 bases and J lost 12; bases outside the gene matches: 13. CDR3 length: 17 residues. Per the germline V gene, CDR1 is MGHRA and CDR2 is YSYEKL.

This chain uses TRBV5-1 with TRBJ2-2; 7 nucleotides align to TRBD1. The V segment lost 0 bases and the J segment 1 base; nucleotides outside the gene matches: 0. There are 15 residues in the CDR3. The germline V gene encodes CDR1 SGHRS and CDR2 YFSETQ. The CDR3: CASSLGDRNTGELFF. The CDR3 DNA follows: TGCGCCAGCAGCTTGGGGGACAGGAACACCGGGGAGCTGTTTTTT.

This chain links TRBV4-2 with TRBJ1-6, with D unresolved. The CDR3 is made up of 15 amino acids. With 0 bases removed from V and 5 bases from J, the gap between germline ends came to 8 bases. CDR1 is LGHNA and CDR2 is YNFKEQ in the germline V gene. Here the CDR3 DNA reads TGTGCCAGCAGCCAAGACCGAACTGATAATTCACCCCTCCACTTT. Protein product: CASSQDRTDNSPLHF.